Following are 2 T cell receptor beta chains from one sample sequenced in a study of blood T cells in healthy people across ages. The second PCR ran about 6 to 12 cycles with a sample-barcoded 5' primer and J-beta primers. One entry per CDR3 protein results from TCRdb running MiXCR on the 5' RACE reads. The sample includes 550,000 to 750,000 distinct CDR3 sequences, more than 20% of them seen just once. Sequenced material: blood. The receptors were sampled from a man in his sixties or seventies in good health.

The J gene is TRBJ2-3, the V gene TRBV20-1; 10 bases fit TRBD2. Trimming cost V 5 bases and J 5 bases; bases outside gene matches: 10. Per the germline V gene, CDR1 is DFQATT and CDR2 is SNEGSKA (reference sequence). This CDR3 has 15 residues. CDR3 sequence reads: CSAPPPSGRRDTQYF. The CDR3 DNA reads TGCAGTGCTCCACCGCCTAGCGGGAGACGAGATACGCAGTATTTT.

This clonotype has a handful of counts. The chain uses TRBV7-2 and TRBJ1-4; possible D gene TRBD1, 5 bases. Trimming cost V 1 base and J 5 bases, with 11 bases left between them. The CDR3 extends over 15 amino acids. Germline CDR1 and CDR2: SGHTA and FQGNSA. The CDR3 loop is CASSLVRGKNEKLFF. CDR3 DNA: TGTGCCAGCAGCTTAGTACGGGGGAAAAATGAAAAACTGTTTTTT.